This T cell receptor beta chain came from a study of CD8 T cells in ankylosing spondylitis. General study points: A motif in TCR beta, a set of about 8 highly homologous variants, appeared characteristic of ankylosing spondylitis blood. Disease-associated clonotypes exhibited CD8+ identity and were relatively infrequent in peripheral blood. Significant enrichment of disease-linked clones was reportedly seen in matched ankylosing spondylitis synovial fluid.

Preparation of TCR beta libraries was done by quantitative 5'-RACE with molecular barcodes. TCRdb re-analysed the 5' RACE reads in MiXCR, keeping a single row per CDR3 protein. This sample has some 800,000 distinct CDR3 sequences, with 10% to 15% found just once. This clonotype was counted many times. Its antigen is not identified. What was sequenced was blood, either unsorted or a sorted T cell fraction (not recorded which). The sequence was collected from a male donor with ankylosing spondylitis.

CDR3 in DNA: TGCAGCGTTCGACTAGCGCGACTGAGAGAGCAGTACTTC. This sequence encodes CSVRLARLREQYF. The rearrangement uses TRBV29-1 and TRBJ2-7, with TRBD2 identical over 8 bases. V was clipped by 5 bases and J by 7 bases; unmatched bases: 10. The CDR3 runs to 13 residues. Germline-derived CDR1 and CDR2 are SQVTM and ANQGSEA.